One and the same sample provided the 23 T cell receptor beta chains below, sequenced in a study of T cell responses to AZD1222 COVID-19 vaccine. TCRdb's copy holds only in-frame clones and misses some; the assay was immunoSEQ multiplex PCR. The sample has 170,000 or so clones; approximately 90% are singletons. This sample comprised peripheral blood, obtained on day 0 of AZD1222 vaccination. These receptors were taken from an adult in good health.

The chain carries TRBV6-6 and TRBJ2-7; 7 bases align to TRBD1. Germline values: CDR1 MNHNY, CDR2 SVGAGI (reference sequence). With 10 bases clipped from V and 7 bases from J, the junction kept 13 bases outside the gene matches. The CDR3 is made up of 13 amino acids. The CDR3 bases are TGTGCCACCAGAAGTGACAGGGCCAGAGAGCAGTACTTC. Protein product: CATRSDRAREQYF.

The J gene is TRBJ1-2, the V gene TRBV14; no clear D gene. The length of the CDR3 is 17 residues. V lost 0 bases to trimming and J lost 2 bases, with 16 bases between them. The germline CDR1 and CDR2 sequences are SGHDN and FVKESK. The CDR3 sequence: CASSQDRGGRRNYGYTF. CDR3 coding DNA: TGTGCCAGCAGCCAAGACCGAGGAGGCAGGAGAAACTATGGCTACACCTTC.

This rearrangement joins TRBV19 to TRBJ2-7; D remains ambiguous. This CDR3 contains 11 residues. Germline CDR1 and CDR2: LNHDA and SQIVND (reference sequence). Trimming removed 4 bases from V and 3 bases from J, with 4 bases in between. CDR3: CASSTLYEQYF. In DNA form, the CDR3 reads TGTGCCAGTAGTACTCTCTACGAGCAGTACTTC.

This clone was recorded only once. This chain connects TRBV5-4 to TRBJ2-1, with TRBD2 matching over 11 bases. The germline V gene has CDR1 SGHNT and CDR2 YYREEE (reference sequence). The CDR3 totals 15 residues. V lost 4 bases and J lost 6; bases outside the gene matches: 6. The CDR3 nucleotides are TGTGCCAGCAGCCTTCTAGCGGGAGGAGGCAATGAGCAGTTCTTC. This translates into CASSLLAGGGNEQFF.

This chain links TRBV7-2 with TRBJ1-5, with 8 bases that match TRBD1. Germline CDR1 is SGHTA and CDR2 is FQGNSA. The trim removed 3 bases at V and 0 bases at J, leaving 1 base unmatched. The CDR3 contains 15 residues. The CDR3 coding sequence is TGTGCCAGCAGCTTGGGACAGGTTAGCAATCAGCCCCAGCATTTT. Encoded protein: CASSLGQVSNQPQHF. Together with reference TRBV7-2 and TRBJ1-5, the CDR3 gives the full variable domain: GAGVSQSPSNKVTEKGKDVELRCDPISGHTALYWYRQSLGQGLEFLIYFQGNSAPDKSGLPSDRFSAERTGGSVSTLTIQRTQQEDSAVYLCASSLGQVSNQPQHFGDGTRLSIL.

A few counts support this clone. The gene calls are TRBV2 and TRBJ1-5, with TRBD1 as a possible D gene (6 bases). V lost 6 bases and J 7 bases, leaving 10 bases between the germline ends. Germline assignment: CDR1 SNHLY and CDR2 FYNNEI. This CDR3 has 12 amino acids. This CDR3 reads CASRGGLQPQHF. The CDR3 DNA sequence: TGTGCCAGCAGAGGGGGGCTCCAGCCCCAGCATTTT.

The V and J genes are TRBV3-1 (or the pseudogene TRBV3-2) and TRBJ1-1; D is unclear. The CDR3 runs to 12 residues. CDR1 LGHDT and CDR2 YNNKEL come from the germline V gene (reference sequence). V was trimmed by 2 bases and J by 4 bases, leaving 5 bases between them. CDR3 DNA sequence: TGTGCCAGCAGCCAACCCCCCACTGAAGCTTTCTTT. Translating it yields CASSQPPTEAFF.

The chain is built from TRBV6-1 and TRBJ1-1; D gene ambiguous. The CDR3 contains 13 residues. V lost 0 bases and J lost 8, with 10 bases in between. Germline CDR1 is MNHNS and CDR2 is SASEGT. CDR3 in amino acids: CASSEAGDDEAFF. CDR3 coding DNA: TGTGCCAGCAGTGAAGCCGGAGACGACGAAGCTTTCTTT.

This clone has only a few counts. The chain links TRBV6-5 to TRBJ1-4, with TRBD1 matching over 11 bases. This CDR3 contains 14 residues. The V gene's germline CDR1 is MNHEY and CDR2 SVGAGI. Unmatched junction bases numbered 5, after V lost 4 bases and J lost 10 bases. The CDR3 DNA follows: TGTGCCAGCAGTTCGGACAGGGGGCTAGGAAAACTGTTTTTT. Its protein is CASSSDRGLGKLFF.

The genes are TRBV21-1 and TRBJ1-1; the table's D gene call, TRBD1, was not cross checked with the DNA. TRBV21-1 is a documented pseudogene. CDR3 length equals 16 residues. The CDR3 is CASSKVRGRPTTEAFF. CDR3 coding DNA: TGTGCCAGCAGCAAAGTCAGGGGACGGCCGACCACTGAAGCTTTCTTT.

This clone was seen a handful of times. The chain recombines TRBV27 with TRBJ1-2; D is undetermined. From germline, CDR1 is MNHEY and CDR2 SMNVEV (reference sequence). Trimming took 3 bases from V and 1 from J, leaving 6 bases between them. The CDR3 loop spans 13 amino acids. The CDR3 loop is CASSFTLNYGYTF. The CDR3 nucleotides read TGTGCCAGCAGTTTCACACTTAACTATGGCTACACCTTC.

V and J are TRBV27 and TRBJ2-7, with TRBD2 as a possible D gene (6 bases). Germline V gene lookup returns CDR1 MNHEY and CDR2 SMNVEV (reference sequence). The CDR3 sequence is 14 residues long. Deletions cut 4 bases from V and 2 bases from J, with 12 bases between. CDR3 coding DNA: TGTGCCAGCAGTTCCGGACGGGGGACCTACGAGCAGTACTTC. This gives the protein CASSSGRGTYEQYF.

The chain has TRBV5-1 and TRBJ2-7, with a tentative D call TRBD2 (5 bases). Germline CDR1 is SGHRS and CDR2 is YFSETQ. The CDR3 length is 13 residues. Trimming stripped 0 bases from V and 5 bases from J, with 9 bases between. CDR3 in DNA: TGCGCCAGCAGCTTGGCCGGACTTCACGAGCAGTACTTC. Its translation: CASSLAGLHEQYF.

V and J are TRBV7-9 and TRBJ2-3; the match to TRBD2 covers 9 bases. Unmatched junction bases numbered 5, after V lost 1 base and J lost 6 bases. The CDR3 totals 15 residues. Germline-derived CDR1 and CDR2 are SEHNR and FQNEAQ (reference sequence). In DNA, the CDR3 is TGTGCCAGCAGCTTAGACGCGGGAGGGAGGGATACGCAGTATTTT. It translates to CASSLDAGGRDTQYF. Drawing the rest from reference TRBV7-9 and TRBJ2-3, the complete variable domain is DTGVSQNPRHKITKRGQNVTFRCDPISEHNRLYWYRQTLGQGPEFLTYFQNEAQLEKSRLLSDRFSAERPKGSFSTLEIQRTEQGDSAMYLCASSLDAGGRDTQYFGPGTRLTVL.

V is TRBV27 and J is TRBJ1-1; no firm D call. V was pared by 7 bases and J by 2 bases, with 20 bases between. The CDR3 length is 16 residues. Germline CDR1 reads MNHEY; CDR2 reads SMNVEV (reference sequence). The DNA for the CDR3 is TGTGCCAGCAAACATCCCTCGAACAGAGCAAACACTGAAGCTTTCTTT. It translates to CASKHPSNRANTEAFF.

This chain links TRBV4-1 with TRBJ1-2; 8 bases fit TRBD1. The germline CDR1 and CDR2 sequences are MGHRA and YSYEKL. The CDR3 totals 14 residues. The trim removed 0 bases at V and 10 bases at J, leaving 7 bases unmatched. The CDR3 sequence is CASSQDPPGGDYTF. DNA for the CDR3: TGCGCCAGCAGCCAAGATCCCCCAGGGGGCGACTACACCTTC.

V usage is TRBV18 and J usage is TRBJ2-1; D is tentatively TRBD1 or TRBD2 (5 bases each). This CDR3 region has 14 residues. Germline lookup yields CDR1 KGHSH and CDR2 LQKENI. V dropped 8 bases and J dropped 5 bases, with 16 bases sitting between them. CDR3: CASSRDRQNNEQFF. The DNA for the CDR3 is TGTGCCAGCAGCCGGGACCGCCAGAACAATGAGCAGTTCTTC.

The chain recombines TRBV6-1 with TRBJ1-1; perhaps TRBD1 as D (5 bases). CDR1 and CDR2 (germline): MNHNS, SASEGT. The V end was cut by 4 bases, the J end by 2 bases, with 17 bases between. The CDR3 is made up of 16 amino acids. The CDR3 loop reads CASSVRGRMPNTEAFF. CDR3 bases: TGTGCCAGCAGTGTGAGGGGTCGAATGCCCAACACTGAAGCTTTCTTT.

This clone was detected many times. This sequence joins TRBV9 and TRBJ2-1, with TRBD2 identical over 7 bases. Germline assignment: CDR1 SGDLS and CDR2 YYNGEE. This CDR3 comprises 15 residues. With 3 bases clipped from V and 2 bases from J, the junction kept 5 bases outside the gene matches. In DNA form, the CDR3 reads TGTGCCAGCAGCGGAGGGAGGGGAGCCTACAATGAGCAGTTCTTC. Protein sequence: CASSGGRGAYNEQFF.

The V and J genes are TRBV7-6 and TRBJ2-7; D is undetermined. The CDR3 totals 15 residues. The germline gives CDR1 SGHVS, CDR2 FNYEAQ. The V end lost 1 base, the J end lost 0 bases, and 10 bases lay between the germline ends. CDR3 DNA: TGTGCCAGCAGCTTAGGTTCCACCTTCTCCTACGAGCAGTACTTC. It yields the protein CASSLGSTFSYEQYF.

This sequence joins TRBV11-3 and TRBJ2-1, with a possible D match to TRBD2 (5 bases). Germline V lookup: CDR1 SGHNT, CDR2 YENEEA. The CDR3 runs 15 residues. V was clipped by 5 bases and J by 4 bases, with 15 bases between them. DNA for the CDR3: TGTGCCAGCAGCCCCGGGTTAGCGCGGTACAATGAGCAGTTCTTC. This encodes CASSPGLARYNEQFF.

The gene calls are TRBV11-3 and TRBJ1-2; 10 positions match TRBD1. V lost 2 bases, J lost 0 bases, and 12 bases stayed unmatched. The CDR3 has 19 residues. Per the germline V gene, CDR1 is SGHNT and CDR2 is YENEEA. In nucleotides, the CDR3 is TGTGCCAGCAGCTTATATTATCGGGACAGGGGTGCGTCTAACTATGGCTACACCTTC. This translates into CASSLYYRDRGASNYGYTF.

The rearrangement links TRBV6-2 or TRBV6-3 to TRBJ1-6; D gene ambiguous. V was pared by 2 bases and J by 12 bases, with 8 bases between. The CDR3 spans 12 residues. Germline assignment: CDR1 MNHEY and CDR2 SVGEGT. The CDR3: CASSYAQRPLHF. Here the CDR3 DNA reads TGTGCCAGCAGTTACGCACAGAGACCCCTCCACTTT.